The next 15 T cell receptor beta chains were all read from a single sample in a study of blood T cells in healthy people across ages (dated by TCRdb to 2013 to 2016). The library was built by means of 5' RACE. The sequencing machine was an Illumina HiSeq 2500. A second roughly 7 to 11 cycle PCR used a sample-barcoded 5' primer and a J-beta primer mix. TCRdb reran the public reads through fastp at Q25 and MiXCR, keeping productive beta chains. CDR3 protein sequences are deduplicated, and each keeps its most common genes and DNA. For this sample the table gives over a million distinct CDR3 sequences, of which 42% were detected only once. The ten largest clones take up roughly 8.2% of the sample. Sequences were obtained from blood. These receptors were obtained from a woman aged 18-30 years in good health.

This clonotype was counted only a few times. The chain joins TRBV4-1 to TRBJ1-5; TRBD1 is a possible D gene (5 bases). The CDR3 spans 15 residues. Trimming removed 1 base from V and 3 bases from J, with 10 bases in between. Germline V gene lookup returns CDR1 MGHRA and CDR2 YSYEKL. Here the CDR3 reads CASSQGGTFNQPQHF. CDR3 sequence (DNA): TGCGCCAGCAGCCAAGGGGGGACCTTCAATCAGCCCCAGCATTTT.

This clonotype was picked up a small number of times. The chain recombines TRBV2 with TRBJ2-7; TRBD2 matches 7 bases. This CDR3 has 15 residues. The V gene's germline CDR1 is SNHLY and CDR2 FYNNEI. Trimming removed 7 bases from V and 3 bases from J; junction bases left unmatched: 12. For the CDR3, the DNA is TGTGCCAGCAATCTCAGGTCGGCTAGCGGCTACGAGCAGTACTTC. Protein sequence: CASNLRSASGYEQYF.

This clonotype came up many times. The chain has TRBV7-2 and TRBJ1-2, with D uncertain. V dropped 0 bases and J dropped 4 bases, with 9 bases sitting between them. Per germline, CDR1 SGHTA and CDR2 FQGNSA. The CDR3 consists of 14 residues. This chain's CDR3 is CASSLAGRSYGYTF. The CDR3 nucleotides are TGTGCCAGCAGCTTAGCCGGCAGATCCTATGGCTACACCTTC.

The V and J genes are TRBV5-1 and TRBJ2-3; TRBD2 aligns across 8 bases. The CDR3 extends over 15 amino acids. CDR1 and CDR2 (germline): SGHRS, YFSETQ. With V trimmed by 3 bases and J by 1 base, 4 bases remained unmatched. Here the CDR3 reads CASSWETSGTDTQYF. CDR3 DNA sequence: TGCGCCAGCAGCTGGGAGACTAGCGGCACAGATACGCAGTATTTT.

J is TRBJ1-1 and V is TRBV7-2; TRBD1 is a possible D gene (6 bases). Germline assignment: CDR1 SGHTA and CDR2 FQGNSA. The V gene lost 5 bases and the J gene lost 8 bases, with 12 bases spanning the gap. The CDR3 spans 12 residues. CDR3 sequence: CASSRNREEAFF. CDR3 coding DNA: TGTGCCAGCAGCCGGAACAGGGAGGAAGCTTTCTTT.

This clonotype showed up many times. The chain employs TRBV10-3 and TRBJ2-3; D gene unclear. Germline-derived CDR1 and CDR2 are ENHRY and SYGVKD. Trimming pared 8 bases from V and 2 bases from J, leaving 5 bases between. This CDR3 contains 11 residues. CDR3 bases: TGTGCCATCGGCCTCACAGATACGCAGTATTTT. This codes for CAIGLTDTQYF.

This clonotype has a handful of counts. The chain combines TRBV5-1 with TRBJ1-1; D is ambiguous. From germline, CDR1 is SGHRS and CDR2 YFSETQ. Deletions cut 4 bases from V and 3 bases from J, with 13 bases between. This CDR3 comprises 14 residues. In DNA form, the CDR3 reads TGCGCCAGCAGCCCGGGTGATAGGGACACTGAAGCTTTCTTT. Protein: CASSPGDRDTEAFF. Complete variable domain (other parts from reference TRBV5-1 and TRBJ1-1): KAGVTQTPRYLIKTRGQQVTLSCSPISGHRSVSWYQQTPGQGLQFLFEYFSETQRNKGNFPGRFSGRQFSNSRSEMNVSTLELGDSALYLCASSPGDRDTEAFFGQGTRLTVV.

The rearrangement joins TRBV3-1 to TRBJ2-3; D is ambiguous. The germline CDR1 and CDR2 sequences are LGHDT and YNNKEL (reference sequence). The V end was cut by 1 base, the J end by 3 bases, with 11 bases between. The CDR3 covers 15 residues. The CDR3 is CASSQGIQPTDTQYF. The CDR3 DNA follows: TGTGCCAGCAGCCAAGGGATTCAACCGACAGATACGCAGTATTTT.

This clonotype has more than one count but fewer than ten. The chain joins TRBV6-5 to TRBJ2-5; no clear D. The length of the CDR3 is 15 residues. V lost 0 bases and J lost 4, with 12 bases in between. The germline V gene has CDR1 MNHEY and CDR2 SVGAGI. The CDR3 DNA reads as TGTGCCAGCAGTTACTCGAGTCCGGGTGGAGAGACCCAGTACTTC. Its protein product is CASSYSSPGGETQYF.

The chain links TRBV4-1 to TRBJ1-2, with no clear D. This CDR3 has 14 residues. Germline-derived CDR1 and CDR2 are MGHRA and YSYEKL. Trimming took off 4 bases at V and 4 bases at J, with 13 bases between the two ends. The CDR3 spells CASSPKEGSYGYTF. The CDR3 DNA reads as TGCGCCAGCAGCCCGAAGGAGGGAAGCTATGGCTACACCTTC.

CDR3 coding DNA: TGTGCCTGGAGTGTTGGCTCTGGGGCCAACGTCCTGACTTTC. As protein: CAWSVGSGANVLTF. V is TRBV30 and J is TRBJ2-6, with D hard to call. The V end lost 0 bases, the J end lost 0 bases, and 3 bases lay between the germline ends. The CDR3 consists of 14 residues. Germline values: CDR1 GTSNPN, CDR2 SVGIG (reference sequence).

This clonotype was counted only a few times. The genes are TRBV11-3 and TRBJ2-7, with 7 bases fitting TRBD2. Germline V gene data show CDR1 as SGHNT and CDR2 as YENEEA. The CDR3 is 17 residues long. After removal of 1 base from V and 7 bases from J, the junction contained 16 bases not matched to a gene. CDR3 region: CASSLGTGPGGAGEQYF. CDR3 coding DNA: TGTGCCAGCAGCTTAGGTACAGGTCCTGGTGGAGCGGGAGAGCAGTACTTC.

About this clonotype: One end of the junction does not line up with germline, which may come from a read error. The chain joins TRBV7-8 to TRBJ2-3, with TRBD2 identical over 8 bases. The CDR3 extends over 16 amino acids. Germline-derived CDR1 and CDR2 are SGHVS and FQNEAQ. In nucleotides, the CDR3 is TGTGCCGGCAGCTTAGCCCGAGCGGGAGTGATAGATACGCAGTATTTT. As protein: CAGSLARAGVIDTQYF.

This clonotype was counted a few times. The gene calls are TRBV24-1 and TRBJ2-3, with D maybe TRBD1 (6 bases). The germline V gene has CDR1 KGHDR and CDR2 SFDVKD. This CDR3 spans 14 amino acids. V was cut by 4 bases and J by 6 bases, with 13 bases left in between. The CDR3 is CATSEPTGGDTQYF. CDR3 DNA: TGTGCCACCAGTGAGCCGACAGGTGGGGATACGCAGTATTTT.

This clonotype was picked up one time. The rearrangement links TRBV12-3 or TRBV12-4 to TRBJ1-6; 8 bases map to TRBD1. With V trimmed by 10 bases and J by 8 bases, 4 bases remained unmatched. This CDR3 contains 12 residues. CDR3 in amino acids: CATGQGYSPLHF. CDR3 bases: TGTGCCACCGGACAGGGCTATTCACCCCTCCACTTT.